The clone carrying this TCR beta chain was seen only once. In the authors' methods: Reference gene primer amplification gave estimated nucleated cell counts. Clones were sequenced by immunoSEQ multiplex PCR, and TCRdb holds only the in-frame ones, with some missing. V and J calls and clone size are given by that table; D and trimming were obtained from the DNA. The table shows a few hundred thousand clones, with 84% occurring only once. The source of the sample is a study of blood T cell repertoires in COVID-19. Study context: The United States, Italy and Spain provided the acute and convalescent COVID-19 samples. Sources were T cells, B-cell-depleted T cells, or PBMCs; the material itself was cDNA or gDNA.

This CDR3 contains 13 residues. V was clipped by 1 base and J by 11 bases, with 14 bases between them. Germline V gene data show CDR1 as MDHEN and CDR2 as SYDVKM. V and J are TRBV28 and TRBJ1-1, with D perhaps matching TRBD1 (5 bases). This receptor was identified in a human donor in a cohort sampled during active COVID-19. Sequencing was done on a sample of peripheral blood. The CDR3 here is CASSLLVLGGAFF. CDR3 nucleotide sequence: TGTGCCAGCAGTTTATTGGTCCTGGGGGGGGCTTTCTTT.